This T cell receptor beta chain stems from a study of blood T cell repertoires in COVID-19. Across the study: Italy, Spain and the United States were the sources of the convalescent and acute COVID-19 samples.

Sequencing was performed with immunoSEQ multiplex PCR; in TCRdb, only in-frame clones are kept and a portion is missing. The sample lists about 130,000 clones, about four fifths occurring once. Seattle researchers signed up patients amid active infection and tracked them longitudinally. There are 16 residues in the CDR3. CDR1 is SNHLY and CDR2 is FYNNEI in the germline V gene. The V gene end was trimmed by 4 bases and the J gene end by 0 bases; junction bases not matched to a gene: 5. The sequence came from a woman in her seventies with COVID-19, enrolled during active disease. The chain uses TRBV2 and TRBJ1-4; TRBD1 aligns across 7 bases. The sequenced sample consisted of peripheral blood. The CDR3: CASSGRQGATNEKLFF. Written as DNA, the CDR3 is TGTGCCAGCAGTGGCCGCCAGGGGGCAACTAATGAAAAACTGTTTTTT.